This TCR beta chain appears in the sequencing data of a study of blood T cell repertoires in COVID-19 (dated by TCRdb to the early 2020s). Study-wide context: Samples covering the acute and convalescent phases of COVID-19 were provided by collaborators in the United States, Italy and Spain. Samples came from the ongoing ImmuneRACE study (first 160 participants) plus 1,254 subjects from 6 global collaborators. A freely available public database, intended as a resource for researchers studying the immune response to SARS-CoV-2, is where the repertoires were released. Where available, HLA class I and class II types were taken from metadata supplied by the sample provider and were not determined by assay-based typing. The dataset comprised deeply sampled blood TCRbeta repertoires from subjects exposed to, actively infected with, or recovered from COVID-19. The prospective study material was composed of cDNA or gDNA derived from T cells, B-cell-depleted T cells, or PBMCs. Sample metadata almost always included a de-identified subject ID, COVID-19 status, age in years and sex. What the work shows at the level of the full study, not this receptor alone: Clinical and demographic metadata were provided uncurated, with the amount varying by source and participant.

TCRbeta CDR3 regions were amplified from genomic DNA using the immunoSEQ Assay, a bias-controlled multiplex PCR. The authors processed their data as follows. Within the assay, amplification of reference gene primers was used to estimate how many nucleated cells each sample contained. To quantify the absolute abundance of each unique TCRbeta CDR3 rearrangement, sequence reads were collapsed and filtered. Productive Simpson clonality was computed per sample as the square root of Simpson's diversity index over productive rearrangements. The source is immuneACCESS, and TCRdb retained only in-frame sequences with V and J called. Part of the clones is not carried over; for the studies checked, unresolved V genes explain less than half of this, and the remainder is unexplained. V and J calls and clone size are given by that table; D and trimming were obtained from the DNA. The sample yields 150,000 to 250,000 clones; roughly 82% were counted once. Together, the top ten hold over 9.5% of the sample.

In the prospective study, participants were roughly 18 to 95 years old, resided in around 25 geographic areas of the United States, and were enrolled through a virtual design. In the prospective study, cohorts were assigned on the basis of participant-reported clinical history obtained from a screening survey and a study questionnaire. For ImmuneRACE Cohort 3, a participant was defined as recovered based on two consecutive negative NP/OP PCR tests, clearance by a healthcare professional, or resolution of symptoms. Each participant in the prospective study had whole blood, serum and a nasopharyngeal or oropharyngeal swab collected by mobile phlebotomists. Over a roughly 2-month period, participants in the prospective study had the option of providing additional blood draws and questionnaires. Before DNA extraction, prospective study blood samples were shipped either frozen or at room temperature.

Worth noting for this clone: The target of this receptor is not known. No base qualities exist here, and no much larger clone lies one base off it.

This receptor was identified in a middle-aged man who had recovered from COVID-19. Material for sequencing was PBMCs or T cells enriched from blood (not recorded which).

The CDR3 region reads CASRPMREETQYF. The DNA reads as follows: TGTGCCAGCAGGCCGATGAGGGAAGAGACCCAGTACTTC. Recombination joined TRBV5-6 with TRBJ2-5; TRBD2 is a weak D gene call, 5 bases matching. At the junction V is shortened by 5 bases and J by 3 bases, with 11 bases in between. From the cysteine through the phenylalanine, the CDR3 covers 13 amino acids. Only CDR3 DNA is held: 39 bases, read in frame from base 1. Via the germline V gene, CDR1 is SGHDT and CDR2 YYEEEE.